A selection of T cell receptor beta chains follows, all from one sample in a study of blood T cell repertoires in COVID-19. Measured with immunoSEQ multiplex PCR; TCRdb has only the in-frame clones, and not every one. The data show hundreds of thousands of clones, about 85% seen once. Sample: peripheral blood. These receptors originate from a young woman with acute or convalescent COVID-19. Both conserved end residues are part of each CDR3. Each record gives: D gene, J gene, V gene, CDR3 protein. D genes are given only for firm matches.

>-|TRBJ2-2|TRBV6-1
CASSEHRNTGELFF
>-|TRBJ1-5|TRBV24-1
CATSDVGLNQPQHF
>-|TRBJ1-2|TRBV11-2
CASSLDLEWAYYGYTF
>-|TRBJ2-1|TRBV5-6
CASSLLRSSYNEQFF
>TRBD1|TRBJ1-2|TRBV5-6
CASSLEDRYGYTF
>-|TRBJ1-2|TRBV6-2/TRBV6-3
CASSPRSGSEWGYTF
>-|TRBJ1-6|TRBV27
CASSLEGAGQTKSSYNSPLHF
>TRBD1|TRBJ1-4|TRBV19
CASSIGSTGGAPVVELFF
>TRBD2|TRBJ2-3|TRBV6-4
CASSDSAGETDTQYF
>-|TRBJ1-1|TRBV12-3/TRBV12-4
CASSLGAEAFF
>TRBD2|TRBJ2-3|TRBV28
CAGGGGVADTQYF
>-|TRBJ1-1|TRBV20-1
CSASRVNTEAFF
>TRBD1|TRBJ1-2|TRBV9
CASSLFEDRGPYGYTF
>-|TRBJ1-4|TRBV9
CASSVLDRNEKLFF
>TRBD1|TRBJ2-1|TRBV27
CASSWGQGLHEQFF
>TRBD2|TRBJ2-7|TRBV10-3
CATQYGTSGAYEQCF
>-|TRBJ2-7|TRBV7-8
CASNGGLLGEQYF
>-|TRBJ1-2|TRBV3-1/TRBV3-2
CASSQVARRHYGYTF
>TRBD1|TRBJ1-1|TRBV5-1
CASSLLTGSMNTEAFF
>TRBD1|TRBJ1-2|TRBV7-9
CASSSGGTGPNYGYTF
>-|TRBJ1-2|TRBV19
CASAQGRDGYTF
>TRBD2|TRBJ2-1|TRBV7-8
CASSPQAGAPSSYNEQFF
>-|TRBJ1-2|TRBV19
CAPRGAGSDGYTF
>-|TRBJ2-1|TRBV5-1
CASSLRRGFYNEQFF
>-|TRBJ2-7|TRBV27
CASSMLSGGEQYF
>TRBD1|TRBJ1-4|TRBV11-2
CASSRTGAGTNEKLFF
>-|TRBJ2-2|TRBV30
CAWIGGLTALNGELFF
>TRBD1|TRBJ1-4|TRBV6-1
CASSEAKGQTFPSNEKLFF
>TRBD2|TRBJ2-1|TRBV14
CASSQVGLAVNNEQFF
>-|TRBJ2-2|TRBV12-3/TRBV12-4
CASSSANTGELFF
>-|TRBJ1-2|TRBV6-4
CASSSWGGNGYTF
>-|TRBJ1-5|TRBV2
CASSRSDRGNQPQHF
>TRBD1|TRBJ2-3|TRBV18
CASSPLQGAGVDTQYF
>TRBD1|TRBJ1-2|TRBV29-1
CSFDRGYGYTF
>TRBD1|TRBJ2-2|TRBV9
CASSDTGGSTGELFF
>-|TRBJ1-2|TRBV5-4
CASSPTGYSGYTF
>-|TRBJ2-3|TRBV27
CASSSPSPSTDTQYF
>-|TRBJ2-3|TRBV11-2
CASSLDRETDTQYF
>TRBD1|TRBJ1-3|TRBV27
CASSYSRGQGNTIYF
>TRBD2|TRBJ2-3|TRBV7-2
CASSFLAGGPGVDTQYF
>TRBD2|TRBJ2-1|TRBV7-3
CASSASGGAGNEQFF
>TRBD1|TRBJ1-5|TRBV6-5
CASSYGTDYSNQPQHF
>-|TRBJ2-3|TRBV3-1/TRBV3-2
CASSQDTGSTDTQYF
>TRBD2|TRBJ2-6|TRBV12-5
CASGAQGLSSGANVLTF
>-|TRBJ1-2|TRBV6-6
CASRDIGGYTF
>-|TRBJ1-2|TRBV19
CASSNDRYYGYTF
>-|TRBJ1-3|TRBV19
CASSIAGDSGNTIYF
>TRBD1|TRBJ1-1|TRBV27
CASRTQGENTEAFF
>-|TRBJ2-3|TRBV4-1
CASSLAGADTQYF
>TRBD1|TRBJ2-7|TRBV6-5
CASSSRDRVYEQYF